This T cell receptor (beta chain) was observed in a study of blood T cell repertoires in COVID-19 (dated by TCRdb to between 2020 and 2021). General notes on the study: Collaborator samples came from the United States, Italy and Spain and covered acute and convalescent phases of COVID-19. The prospective study material was composed of cDNA or gDNA derived from T cells, B-cell-depleted T cells, or PBMCs. The dataset comprised deeply sampled blood TCRbeta repertoires from subjects exposed to, actively infected with, or recovered from COVID-19. A freely available public database, intended as a resource for researchers studying the immune response to SARS-CoV-2, is where the repertoires were released. The samples were drawn from two sources: the first 160 participants of the ongoing ImmuneRACE study, and 1,200 or so subjects contributed by 6 global collaborators. The sample metadata nearly always contained a de-identified subject ID, COVID-19 status, age in years and sex. Where available, HLA class I and class II types were taken from metadata supplied by the sample provider and were not determined by assay-based typing.

The CDR3 numbers 16 residues from cysteine through phenylalanine. CDR3 DNA is the only sequence kept; it has 48 bases, read in frame from the first base. CDR1 and CDR2 (SGHAT, FQNNGV) derive from the germline V gene. Unmatched junction bases come to 15, with V trimmed by 5 bases and J by 9 bases. Enrolling through a virtual design, the prospective study's participants ranged in age from roughly 18 to 95 years and lived across 20 to 30 United States geographic areas. In the prospective study, cohorts were assigned on the basis of participant-reported clinical history obtained from a screening survey and a study questionnaire. In the prospective study, whole blood, serum and a nasopharyngeal or oropharyngeal swab were collected from each participant by mobile phlebotomists. Additional blood draws and questionnaires over an approximately two-month period could optionally be provided by prospective study participants. Before DNA extraction, blood samples from the prospective study were shipped at room temperature or frozen.

What the work shows at the level of the full study, not this receptor alone: Clinical and demographic metadata were provided uncurated, with the amount varying by source and participant.

TCRbeta CDR3 regions were amplified from genomic DNA using the immunoSEQ Assay, a bias-controlled multiplex PCR. As for how the authors treated the data: Nucleated cell counts per sample were estimated from amplification of reference gene primers within the assay. Sequence reads were collapsed and filtered to measure the absolute abundance of every unique TCRbeta CDR3 rearrangement. For each sample, productive Simpson clonality was calculated by taking the square root of Simpson's diversity index across productive rearrangements. As stored in TCRdb, this immuneACCESS dataset retains in-frame rearrangements with V and J assigned. A fraction of the clones does not appear; measured against another copy, unresolved V genes explain less than half of the discrepancy, and the remainder lacks a known reason. V, J and clone size derive from that table, while D and trimming were established from the DNA sequence. The sample records 250,000 to 300,000 clones, 84% of which are singletons. The leading ten clones occupy approximately 4% of the sample.

To note about this clone: The specificity of this receptor is unknown. Base qualities were left out, and no much larger clone turns up one base away.

The V and J genes are TRBV11-2 and TRBJ2-1, with 8 bases aligning to TRBD2. This TCR came from a man aged 25-40 years with acute COVID-19. Sequencing used PBMCs or T cells enriched from blood (not recorded which). The sequence in DNA is TGTGCCAGCAGCCGCCCTGGGGCGGGGGGAGATTTTGAGCAGTTCTTC. It translates as CASSRPGAGGDFEQFF.